These 9 T cell receptor beta chains came from one sample sequenced in a study of T cell responses to AZD1222 COVID-19 vaccine. Libraries were prepared by immunoSEQ multiplex PCR; TCRdb keeps only in-frame clonotypes and omits some of them. The data hold about 170,000 clones, with 70% to 90% observed a single time. This specimen was peripheral blood, taken 28 days after the second AZD1222 dose. All receptors come from an adult who received the AZD1222 COVID-19 vaccine.

The rearrangement uses TRBV4-1 and TRBJ2-2; tentatively, D is TRBD1 (6 bases). The V end was cut by 4 bases, the J end by 1 base, with 10 bases between. The CDR3 runs to 15 residues. Per germline, CDR1 MGHRA and CDR2 YSYEKL. This CDR3 is CASSLSGQNTGELFF. The CDR3 bases are TGCGCCAGCAGCCTCTCGGGACAGAACACCGGGGAGCTGTTTTTT.

This sequence joins TRBV6-5 and TRBJ1-1, with D uncertain. Germline V gene lookup returns CDR1 MNHEY and CDR2 SVGAGI. This CDR3 region has 11 residues. The V and J ends lost 0 bases and 4 bases respectively, with 0 bases between them. This chain's CDR3 is CASSYSTEAFF. In nucleotides, the CDR3 is TGTGCCAGCAGTTACTCCACTGAAGCTTTCTTT.

V usage is TRBV13 and J usage is TRBJ1-1, with TRBD1 identical over 9 bases. The V segment lost 5 bases and the J segment 1 base; nucleotides outside the gene matches: 5. The CDR3 contains 15 residues. The germline V gene encodes CDR1 PRHDT and CDR2 FYEKMQ (reference sequence). The CDR3 bases are TGTGCCAGCAGCGCGGGACAGGGACGGAACACTGAAGCTTTCTTT. It is translated as CASSAGQGRNTEAFF.

The chain uses TRBV2 and TRBJ1-3; the match to TRBD1 covers 7 bases. The germline CDR1 and CDR2 sequences are SNHLY and FYNNEI. V shed 7 bases, J shed 0 bases, and the junction held 21 bases outside the gene matches. CDR3 length equals 20 residues. The CDR3 region is CASKINRDIGGRLSGNTIYF. In DNA, the CDR3 is TGTGCCAGCAAGATTAATAGGGATATAGGGGGCCGGCTCTCTGGAAACACCATATATTTT.

The rearrangement uses TRBV12-3 or TRBV12-4 and TRBJ1-1; D is possibly TRBD1 (6 bases). This CDR3 is built from 13 residues. V was cut by 9 bases and J by 11 bases, with 22 bases left in between. CDR3: CASQGTPRSTAFF. The CDR3 coding sequence is TGTGCCAGTCAGGGGACACCACGCTCGACCGCTTTCTTT.

This chain joins TRBV7-2 and TRBJ1-5, with D unclear. Trimming stripped 1 base from V and 1 base from J, with 8 bases between. The CDR3 has 15 residues. Germline CDR1 SGHTA, CDR2 FQGNSA. CDR3 loop: CASSLVRGSNQPQHF. In DNA form, the CDR3 reads TGTGCCAGCAGCTTAGTTCGTGGGAGCAATCAGCCCCAGCATTTT.

The chain has TRBV19 and TRBJ1-1; the match to TRBD1 covers 9 bases. V lost 5 bases and J lost 8; bases outside the gene matches: 12. This CDR3 comprises 15 residues. Germline values: CDR1 LNHDA, CDR2 SQIVND (reference sequence). The CDR3, as DNA: TGTGCCAGTAGTCCGTCGCTGGGACAGGGCCTAGAAGCTTTCTTT. It codes for CASSPSLGQGLEAFF.

This chain connects TRBV4-1 to TRBJ2-5, with 9 bases lining up with TRBD2. CDR3 length: 16 residues. Germline V gene lookup returns CDR1 MGHRA and CDR2 YSYEKL. The V segment lost 0 bases and the J segment 8 bases; nucleotides outside the gene matches: 10. This CDR3 is CASSQDYPAGGLTQYF. As DNA, the CDR3 is TGCGCCAGCAGCCAAGATTATCCAGCGGGGGGACTAACCCAGTACTTC.

The chain uses TRBV6-2 or TRBV6-3 and TRBJ1-2; possibly TRBD1 for D (5 bases). This CDR3 spans 13 amino acids. Trimming left V 5 bases short and J 7 bases short, with 14 bases between. Germline CDR1 is MNHEY and CDR2 is SVGEGT. This CDR3 reads CASSQGTAAGYTF. The CDR3 bases are TGTGCCAGCAGTCAAGGGACGGCGGCTGGCTACACCTTC.